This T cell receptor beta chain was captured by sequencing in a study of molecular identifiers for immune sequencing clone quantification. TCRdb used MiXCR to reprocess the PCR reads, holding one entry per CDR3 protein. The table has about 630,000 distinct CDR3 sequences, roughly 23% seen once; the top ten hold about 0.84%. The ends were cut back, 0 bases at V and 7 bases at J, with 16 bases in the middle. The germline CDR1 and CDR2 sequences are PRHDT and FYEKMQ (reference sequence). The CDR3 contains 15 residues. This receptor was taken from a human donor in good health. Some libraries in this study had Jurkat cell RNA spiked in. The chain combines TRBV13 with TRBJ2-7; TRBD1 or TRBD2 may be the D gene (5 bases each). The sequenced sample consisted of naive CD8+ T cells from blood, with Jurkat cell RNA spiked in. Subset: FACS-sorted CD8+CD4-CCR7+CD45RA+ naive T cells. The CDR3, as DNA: TGTGCCAGCAGCTTAGGCCTAAACGGGGCGCGGGAGCAGTACTTC. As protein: CASSLGLNGAREQYF.